This T cell receptor beta chain was documented in a study of T cell responses to AZD1222 COVID-19 vaccine. Overall study results and limits: Just a handful of AZD1222 recipients tested seropositive at baseline. Spike was spanned by vaccine-associated CD4 TCRs, with dominance at 160-218 and 743-854.

Libraries were prepared by immunoSEQ multiplex PCR; TCRdb keeps only in-frame clonotypes and omits some of them. This table holds approximately 90,000 clones, approximately 92% found once. For this clone: Its cognate antigen is unknown.

The sample here was peripheral blood, taken on day 0 of AZD1222 vaccination. The receptor's source is an adult in good health.

CDR3: CAISEGGQAPVYNEQFF. In nucleotides, the CDR3 is TGTGCCATCAGTGAAGGGGGACAGGCCCCCGTCTACAATGAGCAGTTCTTC. The V gene is TRBV10-3, the J gene TRBJ2-1; TRBD1 matches 8 bases. V lost 3 bases and J lost 3; bases outside the gene matches: 10. From germline, CDR1 is ENHRY and CDR2 SYGVKD. This CDR3 comprises 17 residues.